This TCR beta chain is from a study of shared clonotypes between healthy human individuals. Study observations and caveats: It was the few donors that limited the genetic and exposure-history diversity represented.

Germline values: CDR1 SGHRS, CDR2 YFSETQ. The CDR3 contains 15 residues. Deletions cut 0 bases from V and 1 base from J, with 10 bases between. This table comes from immunoSEQ multiplex PCR, and its TCRdb copy is limited to in-frame clones, with some not included. The repertoire has 2.3 million or so clones, over 90% of them found once; the top ten carry about 0.39%. Partitioning of CD4+ cells yielded a CD45RA+ naive subset and a CD45RA-negative memory subset. Points on this clone: Its target is not known.

The V call is TRBV5-1, the J call TRBJ1-1, with D maybe TRBD1 (5 bases). Sequenced: naive CD4+ T cells from PBMCs. The subset is: CD45RA+ positively selected. This TCR came from a young man in good health. Some clones in this sample may be carry-over from other donors' samples. CDR3 DNA sequence: TGCGCCAGCAGCTTGGTGGTTAGGGGGAACACTGAAGCTTTCTTT. Translated, it gives CASSLVVRGNTEAFF.